This T cell receptor beta chain was documented in a study of cytomegalovirus exposure and HLA in healthy donors. The germline CDR1 and CDR2 sequences are SGHAT and FQNNGV. The CDR3 runs to 14 residues. Trimming removed 5 bases from V and 6 bases from J, with 14 bases in between. A multiplex PCR was run with 60 Vbeta primers and 13 Jbeta primers. Libraries were prepared by immunoSEQ multiplex PCR; TCRdb keeps only in-frame clonotypes and omits some of them. Of about 90,000 clones listed, approximately 76% were seen once; the top ten hold 15% to 20%. Notes on the study in general: Through in vitro validation, a few CMV-associated chains were shown to be specific for CMV antigens. CMV serostatus was the only immune exposure information that was available. Sequencing likely generated an artifact that appeared as a cluster of highly shared sequence variants. Most TCR sequences proved rare, with some public TCRs found in many donors.

With regard to this clone: What it recognizes is unknown.

The sequenced sample consisted of PBMCs. The TCR sequence derives from a woman aged 55-75 years in good health and CMV-seropositive. The chain couples TRBV11-2 to TRBJ2-1, with D possibly matching TRBD1 (5 bases). CDR3 amino acids: CASSPRGLFNEQFF. CDR3 nucleotide sequence: TGTGCCAGCAGCCCTAGGGGCCTCTTCAATGAGCAGTTCTTC.